Given below is one T cell receptor beta chain in context. This sample is drawn from a study of CD8 T cells in Susac syndrome. The CDR3 spans 14 residues. V was pared by 7 bases and J by 1 base, with 13 bases between. Germline CDR1 reads SGHRS; CDR2 reads YFSETQ. Random hexamers primed reverse transcription of about 0.45 to 1 ug RNA. It was immunoSEQ multiplex PCR that amplified TCR beta CDR3 across 54 Vbeta and 13 Jbeta. MiXCR, run by TCRdb on the immunoSEQ multiplex PCR reads, gives a single entry per CDR3 protein. This table holds around 200,000 distinct CDR3 sequences, roughly 95% found once. This receptor was taken from a human donor in good health. The chain recombines TRBV5-1 with TRBJ2-3; D gene uncertain. The sample comprised CD4+ T cells from PBMCs. The DNA for the CDR3 is TGCGCCAGCGGAGAAGGGCATGGCACAGATACGCAGTATTTT. Translated, it gives CASGEGHGTDTQYF.